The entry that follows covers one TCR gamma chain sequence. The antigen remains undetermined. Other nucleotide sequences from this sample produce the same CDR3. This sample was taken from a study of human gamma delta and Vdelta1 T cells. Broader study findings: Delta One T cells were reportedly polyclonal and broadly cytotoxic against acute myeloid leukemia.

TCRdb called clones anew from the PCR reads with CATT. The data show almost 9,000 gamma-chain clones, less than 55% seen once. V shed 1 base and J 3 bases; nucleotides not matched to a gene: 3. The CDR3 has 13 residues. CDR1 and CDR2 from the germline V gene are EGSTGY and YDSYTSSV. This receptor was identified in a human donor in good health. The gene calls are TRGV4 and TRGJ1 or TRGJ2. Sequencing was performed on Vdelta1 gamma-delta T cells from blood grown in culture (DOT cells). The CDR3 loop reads CATWDGLYYKKLF. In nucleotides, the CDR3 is TGTGCCACCTGGGATGGACTTTATTATAAGAAACTCTTT.